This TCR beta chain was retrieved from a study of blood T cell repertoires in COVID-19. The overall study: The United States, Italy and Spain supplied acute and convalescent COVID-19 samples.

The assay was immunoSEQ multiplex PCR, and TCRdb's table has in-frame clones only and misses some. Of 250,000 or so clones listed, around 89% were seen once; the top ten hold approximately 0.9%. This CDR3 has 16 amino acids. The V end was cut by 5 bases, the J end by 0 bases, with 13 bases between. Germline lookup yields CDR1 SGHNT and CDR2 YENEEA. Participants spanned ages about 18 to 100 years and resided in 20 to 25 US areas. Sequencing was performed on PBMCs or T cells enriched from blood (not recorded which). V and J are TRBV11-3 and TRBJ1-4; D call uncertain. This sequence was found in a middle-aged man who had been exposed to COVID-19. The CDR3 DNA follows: TGTGCCAGCAGCCCAGCGGCAGCAGCAACTAATGAAAAACTGTTTTTT. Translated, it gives CASSPAAAATNEKLFF.